Shown below are 23 T cell receptor beta chains from a single sample sequenced in a study of metastatic and nonmetastatic thyroid tumors. Thyroid surgery was preceded by no treatment in any patient. TCRdb re-called the PCR reads with MiXCR. Among 39,000 or so clones listed, less than 50% were seen once. Sequences were obtained from tumor tissue. These receptors were taken from a male donor with papillary thyroid cancer or a benign thyroid nodule (not recorded which). Some clones in this sample may be carry-over from other donors' samples.

The genes are TRBV20-1 and TRBJ2-1; TRBD2 matches at 8 bases. Germline V gene lookup returns CDR1 DFQATT and CDR2 SNEGSKA (reference sequence). Losses at the gene ends were 3 bases for V and 5 bases for J; bases not matched to a gene: 9. The CDR3 totals 15 residues. The CDR3 sequence is CSASYPGLVDNEQFF. The CDR3 region has the DNA TGCAGTGCTAGTTACCCGGGACTAGTCGACAATGAGCAGTTCTTC.

The V and J genes are TRBV4-2 and TRBJ1-2; D is unresolved. The germline CDR1 and CDR2 sequences are LGHNA and YNFKEQ. V was clipped by 1 base and J by 3 bases, with 12 bases between them. This CDR3 region has 15 residues. The CDR3 loop reads CASSQAPTQDYGYTF. CDR3 DNA: TGTGCCAGCAGCCAAGCGCCGACTCAAGACTATGGCTACACCTTC.

This sequence joins TRBV2 and TRBJ1-1, with D possibly matching TRBD1 (6 bases). Deletions cut 6 bases from V and 0 bases from J, with 11 bases between. The germline CDR1 and CDR2 sequences are SNHLY and FYNNEI. CDR3 length: 14 amino acids. The CDR3 region is CASRTQGLNTEAFF. The CDR3 DNA sequence: TGTGCCAGCAGGACTCAGGGGCTGAACACTGAAGCTTTCTTT.

This sequence joins TRBV9 and TRBJ2-6; unclear D gene. V was clipped by 0 bases and J by 0 bases, with 10 bases between them. The CDR3 has 17 residues. Germline CDR1 reads SGDLS; CDR2 reads YYNGEE. Here the CDR3 DNA reads TGTGCCAGCAGCGTAGCTTACAGACCCTCTGGGGCCAACGTCCTGACTTTC. It specifies CASSVAYRPSGANVLTF.

This clone was seen a handful of times. This chain joins TRBV6-1 and TRBJ2-7; D tentatively fits TRBD1 or TRBD2 (6 bases each). With 6 bases removed from V and 1 base from J, the gap between germline ends came to 19 bases. The CDR3 sequence is 16 residues long. Germline lookup yields CDR1 MNHNS and CDR2 SASEGT. The DNA for the CDR3 is TGTGCCAGCAGATTTCCTGGGGGGCAAAGGTCCTACGAGCAGTACTTC. Translating gives CASRFPGGQRSYEQYF.

This clone was recorded once. The chain has TRBV11-2 and TRBJ2-7; 8 nucleotides line up with TRBD1. Germline V gene sequence: CDR1 SGHAT, CDR2 FQNNGV. There are 15 residues in the CDR3. Losses at the gene ends were 6 bases for V and 4 bases for J; bases not matched to a gene: 11. This CDR3 reads CASRAGQGVSYEQYF. CDR3 sequence (DNA): TGTGCCAGCAGGGCCGGACAGGGAGTTTCGTACGAGCAGTACTTC.

This clone was found a few times. This chain uses TRBV28 with TRBJ1-2; D remains unclear. V was trimmed by 6 bases and J by 11 bases, leaving 16 bases between them. The CDR3 runs 12 residues. Germline CDR1 MDHEN, CDR2 SYDVKM. CDR3 protein: CASSPGPGRYTF. As DNA, the CDR3 is TGTGCCAGCAGCCCTGGGCCAGGTCGGTACACCTTC.

J is TRBJ2-6 and V is TRBV5-1; D is undetermined. In germline, CDR1 is SGHRS, CDR2 YFSETQ. CDR3 length: 16 amino acids. The V gene lost 5 bases and the J gene lost 0 bases, with 12 bases spanning the gap. Written as DNA, the CDR3 is TGCGCCAGCAGGGTTGGGCCGCACTCTGGGGCCAACGTCCTGACTTTC. It translates to CASRVGPHSGANVLTF.

This clone is a singleton in its sample. The chain recombines TRBV18 with TRBJ2-7; 9 nucleotides agree with TRBD1. The CDR3 covers 15 residues. The junction had 4 bases not matched to a gene; V was cut back by 4 bases and J by 0 bases. CDR1 and CDR2 (germline): KGHSH, LQKENI. CDR3 bases: TGTGCCAGCTCACTGGACAGGGGTCCCTCCTACGAGCAGTACTTC. It yields the protein CASSLDRGPSYEQYF.

The chain recombines TRBV7-9 with TRBJ1-1; D unclear. Per germline, CDR1 SEHNR and CDR2 FQNEAQ (reference sequence). Trimming left V 4 bases short and J 4 bases short, with 16 bases between. This CDR3 comprises 15 residues. DNA of the CDR3: TGTGCCAGCAGCTCGCCCCGCTTCCGGAGCACTGAAGCTTTCTTT. Translated: CASSSPRFRSTEAFF.

This clone occurred a few times. The chain is built from TRBV6-1 and TRBJ2-3, with 8 bases that match TRBD1. The trim removed 1 base at V and 1 base at J, leaving 4 bases unmatched. The CDR3 spans 16 residues. Germline V gene data show CDR1 as MNHNS and CDR2 as SASEGT. The CDR3 nucleotides are TGTGCCAGCAGTGAAGGGCCGGGACAGGGCACAGATACGCAGTATTTT. It specifies CASSEGPGQGTDTQYF.

This clone was detected many times. A single base separates this from a much larger clone, so it may be a read error. The chain carries TRBV7-8 and TRBJ2-7; D is ambiguous. Deletions cut 4 bases from V and 0 bases from J, with 13 bases between. Germline CDR1 SGHVS, CDR2 FQNEAQ. This CDR3 is built from 15 residues. CDR3 in amino acids: CASSYSPGDSYEQYF. In DNA form, the CDR3 reads TGTGCCAGCAGCTATTCCCCGGGCGACTCCTACGAGCAGTACTTC.

This clone was seen more than once but under ten times. The chain employs TRBV12-5 and TRBJ1-2; 8 nucleotides agree with TRBD1. CDR3 size: 14 residues. CDR1 LGHNT and CDR2 FRNRAP come from the germline V gene. V gave up 3 bases and J gave up 8 bases; unmatched junction bases: 8. The CDR3 spells CASGLFQGAKGYTF. CDR3 DNA: TGTGCTAGTGGTTTATTCCAGGGGGCGAAAGGCTACACCTTC.

In nucleotides, the CDR3 is TGTGCCAGCAGTGATTACAACGGATATGGCTACACCTTC. Protein product: CASSDYNGYGYTF. This chain joins TRBV25-1 and TRBJ1-2; D ambiguous. The V gene lost 3 bases and the J gene lost 5 bases, with 10 bases spanning the gap. This CDR3 is built from 13 residues. Germline CDR1 MGHDK, CDR2 SYGVNS.

The V gene is TRBV19, the J gene TRBJ2-7, with 9 bases aligning to TRBD1. This CDR3 is built from 13 residues. V shed 5 bases and J 2 bases; nucleotides not matched to a gene: 1. Germline V gives CDR1 LNHDA, CDR2 SQIVND (reference sequence). CDR3 in amino acids: CASSRTGAYEQYF. Here the CDR3 DNA reads TGTGCCAGTAGTCGGACAGGGGCCTACGAGCAGTACTTC.

This chain connects TRBV6-4 to TRBJ1-1, with D uncertain. The CDR3 extends over 13 amino acids. Germline V gene lookup returns CDR1 MRHNA and CDR2 SNTAGT. The ends were cut back, 2 bases at V and 1 base at J, with 5 bases in the middle. The CDR3 sequence: CASSDGENTEAFF. The DNA for the CDR3 is TGTGCCAGCAGTGACGGGGAGAACACTGAAGCTTTCTTT.

The V call is TRBV2, the J call TRBJ2-5; 7 nucleotides align to TRBD2. The length of the CDR3 is 16 residues. Losses at the gene ends were 3 bases for V and 2 bases for J; bases not matched to a gene: 9. Germline V gene lookup returns CDR1 SNHLY and CDR2 FYNNEI. Written as DNA, the CDR3 is TGTGCCAGCAGTGACCGGACCGGGACTACACAAGAGACCCAGTACTTC. Amino acid sequence: CASSDRTGTTQETQYF.

This clone has at least ten counts. The CDR3 reads CASSDSGTSGTDTQYF. In DNA, the CDR3 is TGTGCCAGCAGTGACTCGGGGACTAGCGGCACAGATACGCAGTATTTT. V is TRBV6-4 and J is TRBJ2-3; the match to TRBD2 covers 10 bases. The CDR3 runs to 16 residues. J lost 1 base, V lost 0 bases, and 1 base had no gene match. Germline values: CDR1 MRHNA, CDR2 SNTAGT.

This chain connects TRBV3-1 to TRBJ2-7; D tentatively fits TRBD1 or TRBD2 (5 bases each). Germline V lookup: CDR1 LGHDT, CDR2 YNNKEL (reference sequence). There are 17 residues in the CDR3. V was clipped by 5 bases and J by 3 bases, with 23 bases between them. The CDR3 DNA reads as TGTGCCAGCAGCGAAGGGGCACTAGTTACCGCGAACTACGAGCAGTACTTC. Translation: CASSEGALVTANYEQYF.

Of note for this clone: As the CDR3 is not closed by the conserved phenylalanine or tryptophan, this likely results from a read error. The V gene is TRBV6-1, the J gene TRBJ2-7; tentatively, D is TRBD2 (5 bases). Germline V gives CDR1 MNHNS, CDR2 SASEGT. The CDR3 is 13 amino acids. Between the trimmed V and J ends, which lost 4 bases and 4 bases, there was a span of 11 bases. This CDR3 is CASSVERAYEQYL. Written as DNA, the CDR3 is TGTGCCAGCAGTGTTGAGAGGGCTTACGAGCAGTACCTC.

This clone was observed a few times. V usage is TRBV6-1 and J usage is TRBJ1-3, with D hard to call. The germline V gene encodes CDR1 MNHNS and CDR2 SASEGT. The V end lost 2 bases, the J end lost 4 bases, and 12 bases lay between the germline ends. CDR3 length: 15 amino acids. The CDR3 sequence: CASSESEGGGNTIYF. The CDR3 DNA reads as TGTGCCAGCAGTGAATCGGAAGGTGGGGGAAACACCATATATTTT.

This chain joins TRBV7-7 and TRBJ2-3; 7 bases map to TRBD2. V shed 5 bases and J 2 bases; nucleotides not matched to a gene: 10. This CDR3 comprises 16 residues. Germline assignment: CDR1 SSHAT and CDR2 FNYEAQ (reference sequence). In DNA form, the CDR3 reads TGTGCCAGCAGCCCGGGGCGGGGGAGGAACACAGATACGCAGTATTTT. It is translated as CASSPGRGRNTDTQYF.

The chain joins TRBV7-2 to TRBJ2-7, with D uncertain. CDR3 length: 15 residues. V was trimmed by 3 bases and J by 0 bases, leaving 12 bases between them. Per germline, CDR1 SGHTA and CDR2 FQGNSA. The CDR3 reads CASSFVASSSYEQYF. The CDR3 region has the DNA TGTGCCAGCAGCTTCGTGGCAAGTAGCTCCTACGAGCAGTACTTC.